The T cell receptor beta chain under discussion was sequenced for a study of T cell changes during pregnancy in multiple sclerosis. Germline values: CDR1 SGHNT, CDR2 YYREEE (reference sequence). The V segment lost 4 bases and the J segment 6 bases; nucleotides outside the gene matches: 8. The CDR3 totals 14 residues. Data came from immunoSEQ multiplex PCR; TCRdb stores just in-frame clones and leaves some out. The sample holds roughly 89,000 clones, approximately 94% seen once. The chain has TRBV5-4 and TRBJ1-1; 8 bases match TRBD1. The specimen was peripheral blood, collected in the third trimester of pregnancy. This receptor was taken from a female donor with multiple sclerosis, enrolled in a pregnancy study. CDR3 protein: CASSLGQARAEAFF. CDR3 DNA: TGTGCCAGCAGCCTGGGACAGGCTAGAGCTGAAGCTTTCTTT.